This TCR beta chain was obtained from a study of regulatory T cells in long-lasting Graves disease. Study-level background: To qualify as persistent, Graves' disease required over 5 years of antithyroid drugs with positive TSH receptor antibodies.

To make TCR beta libraries, researchers used iRepertoire HTBI primers and Arm-PCR of CDR3 regions. In TCRdb, the multiplex PCR reads were re-called with MiXCR into one record per CDR3 protein. The table has 300,000 to 500,000 distinct CDR3 sequences, about a fifth seen once; the top ten hold about 20%. At least ten counts were recorded for this clonotype. Its target is not known. The germline gives CDR1 SGHAT, CDR2 FQNNGV. This CDR3 contains 15 residues. Trimming took 5 bases from V and 5 from J; bases not matched to a gene: 12. Regarding the study as a whole: For persistent Graves' patients, TCR diversity was lower than for newly diagnosed ones. Researchers examined only peripheral blood and not thyroid tissue. Persistent disease favored TRBV28, TRBJ1-2 and TRBJ2-5.

Documented time point: persistent/refractory GD, antithyroid drugs over 5 years with positive TRAb. PBMC-derived RNA was used for the TCR library. The starting material was peripheral blood mononuclear cells (PBMCs), obtained when the disease was refractory, from a patient treated with antithyroid drugs. The chain uses TRBV11-2 and TRBJ2-7, with 7 bases fitting TRBD2. This receptor was identified in a female donor with Graves disease. CDR3 in amino acids: CASSGMGGKVDEQYF. DNA for the CDR3: TGTGCCAGCAGCGGTATGGGGGGGAAGGTCGACGAGCAGTACTTC.